The 5 T cell receptor beta chains below come from one sample, sequenced in a study of neurological immune-mediated disorders. Using its own MiXCR run on the 5' RACE reads, TCRdb lists one record per CDR3 protein. The sample includes 50,000 to 65,000 distinct CDR3 sequences, around 4% of them seen just once. The sequencing input was PBMCs. These receptors were obtained from a man younger than 40 with multiple sclerosis.

There are many counts of this clonotype. The chain carries TRBV20-1 and TRBJ2-7; 10 nucleotides align to TRBD1. The junction had 2 bases not matched to a gene; V was cut back by 3 bases and J by 6 bases. This CDR3 spans 12 amino acids. Germline values: CDR1 DFQATT, CDR2 SNEGSKA (reference sequence). CDR3 loop: CSASRDRGEQYF. CDR3 bases: TGCAGTGCTAGCCGGGACAGGGGCGAGCAGTACTTC.

This clonotype was seen ten or more times. The chain has TRBV5-1 and TRBJ1-1; 10 nucleotides match TRBD1. CDR3 length: 17 amino acids. Germline loops: CDR1 SGHRS, CDR2 YFSETQ. With V trimmed by 3 bases and J by 5 bases, 13 bases remained unmatched. This chain's CDR3 is CASSSLKDDRGRTEAFF. The CDR3 region has the DNA TGCGCCAGCAGCTCCCTGAAAGACGACAGGGGGCGAACTGAAGCTTTCTTT.

The table lists this clonotype with many counts. The chain couples TRBV20-1 to TRBJ1-2, with a tentative D call TRBD1 (5 bases). The germline gives CDR1 DFQATT, CDR2 SNEGSKA (reference sequence). The CDR3 has 12 residues. V was clipped by 1 base and J by 4 bases, with 7 bases between them. This chain's CDR3 is CSARVDSYGYTF. The CDR3 bases are TGCAGTGCTAGAGTCGACAGCTATGGCTACACCTTC.

The chain is built from TRBV12-3 or TRBV12-4 and TRBJ2-1; 14 bases align to TRBD2. This CDR3 is built from 15 residues. After removal of 4 bases from V and 6 bases from J, the junction contained 2 bases not matched to a gene. The CDR3 DNA reads as TGTGCCAGCAGTTGGGGACTAGCGGGAGTCAATGAGCAGTTCTTC. Translated, it gives CASSWGLAGVNEQFF.

This clonotype was found many times. The chain has TRBV5-1 and TRBJ2-1, with TRBD1 identical over 9 bases. V was clipped by 3 bases and J by 5 bases; unmatched bases: 12. Germline assignment: CDR1 SGHRS and CDR2 YFSETQ. The CDR3 is made up of 17 amino acids. Written as DNA, the CDR3 is TGCGCCAGCAGCTACGCCGTCACAGGGGGCAAAGACAATGAGCAGTTCTTC. Its protein product is CASSYAVTGGKDNEQFF.